Included here is one T cell receptor beta chain sequence, with context. The data were taken from a study of T cell responses to AZD1222 COVID-19 vaccine. Sequencing used immunoSEQ multiplex PCR; TCRdb keeps in-frame clones, though not all of them. The sample lists roughly 140,000 clones; around nine tenths were seen once. CDR1 and CDR2 (germline): MGHRA, YSYEKL. Trimming cost V 4 bases and J 6 bases; bases outside gene matches: 9. The CDR3 spans 16 residues. The clonotype was recovered from an adult in good health. The specimen was peripheral blood, collected on day 0 of AZD1222 vaccination. The chain employs TRBV4-1 and TRBJ2-7; 13 bases are shared with TRBD2. The CDR3 nucleotides are TGCGCCAGCAGCCGATCGTGGGGACTAGCGGGAACCGAGCAGTACTTC. Protein product: CASSRSWGLAGTEQYF.